This passage covers 23 T cell receptor beta chains from one sample sequenced in a study of T cell changes during pregnancy in multiple sclerosis. Assay: immunoSEQ multiplex PCR; the TCRdb copy retains only in-frame clones and omits some. The sample shows 75,000 to 80,000 clones, approximately 94% of them seen only once. The sample here was peripheral blood, taken after pregnancy. The receptors originated from a female donor in good health, enrolled as a control in a pregnancy study.

The V call is TRBV28, the J call TRBJ2-2, with TRBD2 matching 10 bases. Losses at the gene ends were 6 bases for V and 6 bases for J; bases not matched to a gene: 7. The CDR3 runs 15 residues. Germline V gene data show CDR1 as MDHEN and CDR2 as SYDVKM. CDR3 nucleotide sequence: TGTGCCAGCAGCCTCTCTAGCGGGGGAGCCGGGGAGCTGTTTTTT. Translation gives CASSLSSGGAGELFF.

Details on this clone: A read error may produce the germline difference seen at one junction end. The chain employs TRBV6-5 and TRBJ1-5; TRBD1 aligns across 7 bases. Germline lookup yields CDR1 MNHEY and CDR2 SVGAGI. This CDR3 contains 15 residues. CDR3 amino acids: CASRYSEGAHQPQHF. The DNA of the CDR3 is TGTGCCAGCAGATACTCGGAGGGGGCGCATCAGCCCCAGCATTTT.

The V and J genes are TRBV7-9 and TRBJ1-1; 7 nucleotides agree with TRBD1. The junction had 14 bases not matched to a gene; V was cut back by 8 bases and J by 8 bases. This CDR3 spans 14 amino acids. CDR1 is SEHNR, CDR2 FQNEAQ, per germline (reference sequence). The CDR3 reads CASGKTGRGNEAFF. The CDR3 DNA reads TGTGCCAGCGGAAAGACAGGGAGAGGGAACGAAGCTTTCTTT. Together with reference TRBV7-9 and TRBJ1-1, the CDR3 gives the full variable domain: DTGVSQNPRHKITKRGQNVTFRCDPISEHNRLYWYRQTLGQGPEFLTYFQNEAQLEKSRLLSDRFSAERPKGSFSTLEIQRTEQGDSAMYLCASGKTGRGNEAFFGQGTRLTVV.

V usage is TRBV5-6 and J usage is TRBJ2-2; D call uncertain. V lost 0 bases, J lost 5 bases, and 5 bases lay in between. CDR1 and CDR2 from the germline V gene are SGHDT and YYEEEE. This CDR3 has 13 amino acids. The CDR3 region is CASSLGRTGELFF. CDR3 in DNA: TGTGCCAGCAGCTTGGGCCGGACCGGGGAGCTGTTTTTT.

The gene calls are TRBV2 and TRBJ2-3, with a possible D match to TRBD2 (6 bases). V was clipped by 3 bases and J by 2 bases, with 9 bases between them. This CDR3 region has 14 residues. CDR1 is SNHLY and CDR2 is FYNNEI in the germline V gene. The CDR3 nucleotides are TGTGCCAGCAGTGAGGGCGGGGCCACAGATACGCAGTATTTT. This gives the protein CASSEGGATDTQYF.

V gene TRBV7-8 combines with J gene TRBJ1-2; no reliable D call. Germline lookup yields CDR1 SGHVS and CDR2 FQNEAQ. The CDR3 loop spans 15 amino acids. V lost 2 bases and J 0 bases, leaving 10 bases between the germline ends. For the CDR3, the DNA is TGTGCCAGCAGCTTATCGTTGGCGGCTAACTATGGCTACACCTTC. This gives the protein CASSLSLAANYGYTF.

The chain combines TRBV21-1 with TRBJ2-3; TRBD1 reflects the table's D call only, with no check against the DNA. TRBV21-1 is assigned pseudogene status. This CDR3 comprises 15 residues. In nucleotides, the CDR3 is TGTGCCAGCAGCAAAGGGACAGTTCCCACAGATACGCAGTATTTT. Protein sequence: CASSKGTVPTDTQYF.

This chain uses TRBV11-2 with TRBJ1-1; D is perhaps TRBD1 (6 bases). V lost 2 bases to trimming and J lost 8 bases, with 12 bases between them. The CDR3 is made up of 13 amino acids. CDR1 SGHAT and CDR2 FQNNGV come from the germline V gene. CDR3 residues: CASSLSLQGEAFF. The CDR3 region has the DNA TGTGCCAGCAGCTTAAGCCTCCAGGGGGAAGCTTTCTTT.

This clone was counted a single time. The gene calls are TRBV27 and TRBJ1-5; TRBD1 might be the D (6 bases). Germline values: CDR1 MNHEY, CDR2 SMNVEV (reference sequence). CDR3 length equals 16 residues. Trimming shortened V by 2 bases and J by 6 bases, and 17 bases separated the two germline ends. The CDR3: CASSLNAAGGRQPQHF. CDR3 bases: TGTGCCAGCAGTTTAAACGCTGCGGGGGGCCGTCAGCCCCAGCATTTT.

CDR3 sequence reads: CASSFAGQETQYF. In nucleotides, the CDR3 is TGTGCCAGCAGCTTTGCAGGGCAAGAGACCCAGTACTTC. This chain links TRBV7-3 with TRBJ2-5; TRBD1 might be the D (5 bases). V was trimmed by 3 bases and J by 2 bases, leaving 7 bases between them. The germline V gene encodes CDR1 SGHTA and CDR2 FQGTGA. This CDR3 is 13 amino acids long. The whole variable domain, filled in from reference TRBV7-3 and TRBJ2-5, reads GAGVSQTPSNKVTEKGKYVELRCDPISGHTALYWYRQSLGQGPEFLIYFQGTGAADDSGLPNDRFFAVRPEGSVSTLKIQRTERGDSAVYLCASSFAGQETQYFGPGTRLLVL.

V gene TRBV13 combines with J gene TRBJ2-7; D may be TRBD2 (5 bases). Trimming stripped 5 bases from V and 4 bases from J, with 15 bases between. Germline V gene lookup returns CDR1 PRHDT and CDR2 FYEKMQ (reference sequence). The CDR3 covers 14 residues. This CDR3 is CASSPRNSVYEQYF. CDR3 nucleotide sequence: TGTGCCAGCAGCCCTCGCAATAGCGTGTACGAGCAGTACTTC.

This clone turned up a few times. The V call is TRBV4-3, the J call TRBJ2-7; 7 nucleotides match TRBD2. V gave up 1 base and J gave up 3 bases; unmatched junction bases: 6. Germline V gene data show CDR1 as LGHNA and CDR2 as YSLEER. The CDR3 covers 15 residues. The CDR3 is CASSQGAGEGYEQYF. For the CDR3, the DNA is TGCGCCAGCAGCCAAGGGGCGGGAGAGGGCTACGAGCAGTACTTC.

This chain connects TRBV7-6 to TRBJ1-2; perhaps TRBD1 as D (6 bases). CDR3 length equals 17 residues. V lost 4 bases, J lost 6 bases, and 24 bases lay in between. Germline-derived CDR1 and CDR2 are SGHVS and FNYEAQ. The CDR3 nucleotides read TGTGCCAGCAGCTCCAATGGTCGCTTTACAGGGATCCATGGCTACACCTTC. As protein: CASSSNGRFTGIHGYTF.

This chain joins TRBV15 and TRBJ1-4; TRBD1 matches at 7 bases. With V trimmed by 0 bases and J by 12 bases, 10 bases remained unmatched. Germline CDR1 and CDR2: LNHNV and YYDKDF (reference sequence). The CDR3 is 15 residues long. CDR3 DNA sequence: TGTGCCACCAGCAGAGATAGGACAGGCTCTGGGGAACTGTTTTTT. Protein product: CATSRDRTGSGELFF.

The chain is built from TRBV28 and TRBJ1-2; the match to TRBD1 covers 10 bases. Germline trimming cut 10 bases from V and 0 bases from J; bases unmatched to any gene: 11. Germline V gene sequence: CDR1 MDHEN, CDR2 SYDVKM. This CDR3 is 16 amino acids long. The CDR3 is CAIQQGQGYANYGYTF. The CDR3 coding sequence is TGTGCCATCCAGCAGGGACAGGGGTACGCTAACTATGGCTACACCTTC.

For the CDR3, the DNA is TGTGCCAGCAGCCCCGGACAGTGGTCCTACAATGAGCAGTTCTTC. It translates to CASSPGQWSYNEQFF. This chain joins TRBV7-3 and TRBJ2-1; D may be TRBD1 (6 bases). Germline CDR1 and CDR2: SGHTA and FQGTGA. The V gene lost 5 bases and the J gene lost 1 base, with 12 bases spanning the gap. The CDR3 has 15 amino acids.

This sequence joins TRBV5-1 and TRBJ1-2, with 7 bases lining up with TRBD1. There are 17 residues in the CDR3. V shed 3 bases, J shed 8 bases, and the junction held 19 bases outside the gene matches. CDR1 SGHRS and CDR2 YFSETQ come from the germline V gene. The CDR3 DNA sequence: TGCGCCAGCAGCTACCTAGGGGGACAGACGACATTAGGAGGCTACACCTTC. It is translated as CASSYLGGQTTLGGYTF.

This chain connects TRBV29-1 to TRBJ2-1; possible D gene TRBD1, 5 bases. The CDR3 runs 14 residues. Germline V gene lookup returns CDR1 SQVTM and CDR2 ANQGSEA. V was cut by 4 bases and J by 5 bases, with 15 bases left in between. The CDR3 here is CSVAMTEVNNEQFF. CDR3 coding DNA: TGCAGCGTTGCAATGACAGAGGTAAACAATGAGCAGTTCTTC.

This rearrangement joins TRBV28 to TRBJ2-7; 9 nucleotides line up with TRBD2. The CDR3 sequence is 15 residues long. The germline V gene has CDR1 MDHEN and CDR2 SYDVKM. V dropped 3 bases and J dropped 5; count of bases not matched to a gene: 8. CDR3 protein: CASSLAGTSSHEQYF. The CDR3 nucleotides read TGTGCCAGCAGTTTGGCCGGGACTAGCAGCCACGAGCAGTACTTC.

This rearrangement joins TRBV28 to TRBJ2-7, with 8 bases fitting TRBD1. Germline values: CDR1 MDHEN, CDR2 SYDVKM. The CDR3 is 15 amino acids. Trimming at V came to 3 bases and at J to 4 bases, leaving 8 bases not matched to a gene. The CDR3 loop is CASSFYGTGLYEQYF. The CDR3 DNA reads TGTGCCAGCAGTTTTTACGGGACAGGTTTGTACGAGCAGTACTTC.

The chain uses TRBV28 and TRBJ2-1, with a weak D call TRBD2 (5 bases). This CDR3 spans 14 amino acids. Trimming pared 2 bases from V and 8 bases from J, leaving 13 bases between. From germline, CDR1 is MDHEN and CDR2 SYDVKM. The CDR3 nucleotides are TGTGCCAGCAGTTTAGACTATCGGTTCCATGAGCAGTTCTTC. This encodes CASSLDYRFHEQFF.

This clone has only one observation. The rearrangement joins TRBV9 to TRBJ2-2; maybe TRBD1 (5 bases). CDR1 SGDLS and CDR2 YYNGEE come from the germline V gene. Between the trimmed V and J ends, which lost 4 bases and 1 base, there was a span of 11 bases. The CDR3 sequence is 15 residues long. The CDR3 protein is CASSPLDRNTGELFF. The CDR3 DNA sequence: TGTGCCAGCAGCCCCTTAGACAGGAACACCGGGGAGCTGTTTTTT.

The chain employs TRBV9 and TRBJ2-7; D may be TRBD1 (6 bases). Germline V CDR1 and CDR2: SGDLS, YYNGEE. CDR3 length: 14 residues. Trimming took 0 bases from V and 3 from J, leaving 10 bases between them. The CDR3 sequence is CASSVGGGVYEQYF. CDR3 sequence (DNA): TGTGCCAGCAGCGTAGGAGGGGGAGTCTACGAGCAGTACTTC.